One sample yielded the 21 T cell receptor beta chains listed below, sequenced in a study of beta chain features in type 1 diabetes. Sequencing targeted expressed TCRB transcripts, as all isolated RNA had been reverse transcribed. Here immunoSEQ multiplex PCR was the method, and the copy in TCRdb shows in-frame clones only, minus some. The sample gives a few hundred thousand clones, roughly a fifth of which show up once; around 0.044% is in the top ten. Sample: naive CD4+ T cells from blood. The receptors stem from a woman between 18 and 29 years old in good health.

This clone was seen a handful of times. The rearrangement uses TRBV19 and TRBJ1-1; tentatively, D is TRBD1 (6 bases). Trimming took 4 bases from V and 3 from J, leaving 12 bases between them. The germline CDR1 and CDR2 sequences are LNHDA and SQIVND (reference sequence). The CDR3 length is 14 residues. The DNA for the CDR3 is TGTGCCAGTAGTAAGCCCGGACAGTACACTGAAGCTTTCTTT. Translating gives CASSKPGQYTEAFF.

The chain combines TRBV19 with TRBJ1-6; 7 bases match TRBD1. After removal of 4 bases from V and 6 bases from J, the junction contained 6 bases not matched to a gene. The CDR3 is 15 residues long. Germline V gene lookup returns CDR1 LNHDA and CDR2 SQIVND (reference sequence). The CDR3 region has the DNA TGTGCCAGTAGTAGCAAGGGGGCTTTTAATTCACCCCTCCACTTT. It encodes CASSSKGAFNSPLHF.

This chain links TRBV30 with TRBJ2-3; TRBD2 agrees at 7 bases. The CDR3 loop spans 12 amino acids. Per germline, CDR1 GTSNPN and CDR2 SVGIG (reference sequence). J gave up 5 bases and V 7 bases, and 6 bases lay outside the gene matches. CDR3 sequence (DNA): TGTGCCTTGGACTCGGGGGGAGATACGCAGTATTTT. This gives the protein CALDSGGDTQYF.

This clone was recorded once. This sequence joins TRBV5-4 and TRBJ2-1, with TRBD1 matching 9 bases. Germline V lookup: CDR1 SGHNT, CDR2 YYREEE (reference sequence). J lost 9 bases, V lost 7 bases, and 11 bases had no gene match. This CDR3 contains 14 residues. CDR3 bases: TGTGCCAGCGGAAACAGGGGGCAGAGTGGTGAGCAGTTCTTC. It is translated as CASGNRGQSGEQFF. Drawing the rest from reference TRBV5-4 and TRBJ2-1, the complete variable domain is ETGVTQSPTHLIKTRGQQVTLRCSSQSGHNTVSWYQQALGQGPQFIFQYYREEENGRGNFPPRFSGLQFPNYSSELNVNALELDDSALYLCASGNRGQSGEQFFGPGTRLTVL.

The chain carries TRBV4-2 and TRBJ2-5; the D gene is possibly TRBD2 (5 bases). CDR3 size: 16 residues. Per germline, CDR1 LGHNA and CDR2 YNFKEQ. The V end lost 3 bases, the J end lost 5 bases, and 19 bases lay between the germline ends. The CDR3 sequence: CASSQGAFGPAETQYF. CDR3 coding DNA: TGTGCCAGCAGCCAGGGAGCTTTCGGGCCCGCGGAGACCCAGTACTTC.

In regard to this clone: Sequence at one end of the junction differs from germline and may be a read error. In the same sample, other DNA sequences code for this CDR3. V is TRBV30 and J is TRBJ2-2, with a weak D call TRBD2 (5 bases). Germline values: CDR1 GTSNPN, CDR2 SVGIG (reference sequence). The CDR3 totals 15 residues. CDR3 protein: CAWSVPEGWTGELFF. CDR3 bases: TGTGCCTGGAGTGTACCTGAGGGTTGGACCGGAGAGCTGTTTTTT.

This clone has a handful of counts. The chain joins TRBV5-4 to TRBJ2-1; D perhaps matches TRBD2 (5 bases). The CDR3 is 15 amino acids. V was pared by 4 bases and J by 8 bases, with 19 bases between. Per germline, CDR1 SGHNT and CDR2 YYREEE (reference sequence). Written as DNA, the CDR3 is TGTGCCAGCAGCCCTGAGGGTAAAAAGGATGATGAGCAGTTCTTC. The encoded protein is CASSPEGKKDDEQFF. Combining the CDR3 with reference TRBV5-4 and TRBJ2-1 gives the whole variable domain ETGVTQSPTHLIKTRGQQVTLRCSSQSGHNTVSWYQQALGQGPQFIFQYYREEENGRGNFPPRFSGLQFPNYSSELNVNALELDDSALYLCASSPEGKKDDEQFFGPGTRLTVL.

J is TRBJ2-5 and V is TRBV9; no clear D gene. In germline, CDR1 is SGDLS, CDR2 YYNGEE. V lost 1 base, J lost 5 bases, and 18 bases lay in between. This CDR3 comprises 16 residues. Written as DNA, the CDR3 is TGTGCCAGCAGCGTAACCTCTATCGCCGCGCGGGAGACCCAGTACTTC. It specifies CASSVTSIAARETQYF.

The chain joins TRBV2 to TRBJ2-1; 10 nucleotides agree with TRBD1. CDR1 is SNHLY and CDR2 is FYNNEI in the germline V gene. The CDR3 covers 15 residues. With V trimmed by 6 bases and J by 2 bases, 4 bases remained unmatched. CDR3 loop: CASRVDRGPYNEQFF. CDR3 nucleotides: TGTGCCAGCAGGGTCGACAGGGGGCCCTACAATGAGCAGTTCTTC.

The chain couples TRBV30 to TRBJ1-2; TRBD1 matches 8 bases. CDR3 length equals 12 residues. Germline V lookup: CDR1 GTSNPN, CDR2 SVGIG (reference sequence). The CDR3 DNA reads as TGTGCTTACGGACAGGGAGGATGGGGCTACACCTTC. Protein sequence: CAYGQGGWGYTF.

This clone was picked up a small number of times. J is TRBJ1-4 and V is TRBV29-1; D not resolved. The CDR3 contains 13 residues. With 5 bases removed from V and 4 bases from J, the gap between germline ends came to 11 bases. The germline gives CDR1 SQVTM, CDR2 ANQGSEA. The DNA of the CDR3 is TGCAGCGTTCGGAGGAGTATTAATGAAAAACTGTTTTTT. This codes for CSVRRSINEKLFF.

V gene TRBV5-4 combines with J gene TRBJ2-1; tentatively, D is TRBD2 (7 bases). Germline V CDR1 and CDR2: SGHNT, YYREEE (reference sequence). Trimming left V 4 bases short and J 2 bases short, with 13 bases between. The CDR3 contains 15 residues. CDR3 in DNA: TGTGCCAGCAGCCTGGGGGGGGGCCCCTACAATGAGCAGTTCTTC. It encodes CASSLGGGPYNEQFF.

This clone appeared a few times. This chain joins TRBV25-1 and TRBJ1-1; 7 bases line up with TRBD1. The CDR3 spans 17 residues. Germline-derived CDR1 and CDR2 are MGHDK and SYGVNS. The junction had 9 bases not matched to a gene; V was cut back by 1 base and J by 1 base. CDR3 coding DNA: TGTGCCAGCAGTGAATTCCAGGGGGTAAATGGGAACACTGAAGCTTTCTTT. Amino acid sequence: CASSEFQGVNGNTEAFF.

The rearrangement uses TRBV27 and TRBJ1-2, with 9 bases fitting TRBD1. CDR1 and CDR2 (germline): MNHEY, SMNVEV (reference sequence). The V and J ends lost 4 bases and 6 bases, in that order; junction bases with no gene match: 12. The CDR3 is made up of 16 amino acids. CDR3 sequence reads: CASSSIKGTGTHGYTF. Here the CDR3 DNA reads TGTGCCAGCAGTTCCATAAAAGGGACAGGGACTCATGGCTACACCTTC.

The chain employs TRBV30 and TRBJ1-5, with a tentative D call TRBD1 (5 bases). CDR3 size: 12 residues. V shed 3 bases and J shed 4 bases, with 7 bases lying between them. Germline CDR1 is GTSNPN and CDR2 is SVGIG (reference sequence). The CDR3 is CAWRQENQPQHF. CDR3 nucleotide sequence: TGTGCCTGGAGACAGGAGAATCAGCCCCAGCATTTT.

The chain is built from TRBV5-1 and TRBJ1-5; unclear D gene. This CDR3 is built from 13 residues. CDR1 and CDR2 (germline): SGHRS, YFSETQ. Trimming took off 1 base at V and 6 bases at J, with 8 bases between the two ends. CDR3 sequence: CASSLSGSQPQHF. The DNA of the CDR3 is TGCGCCAGCAGCTTGAGCGGAAGTCAGCCCCAGCATTTT.

This clone has more than one count but fewer than ten. This chain joins TRBV29-1 and TRBJ2-1, with 9 bases aligning to TRBD2. The CDR3 sequence is 14 residues long. Per germline, CDR1 SQVTM and CDR2 ANQGSEA. V lost 5 bases, J lost 4 bases, and 6 bases stayed unmatched. The CDR3 sequence: CSVSKRGDYNEQFF. The CDR3 DNA reads as TGCAGCGTTTCAAAGCGGGGGGATTACAATGAGCAGTTCTTC.

For this clone: Its ends do not fully match the called genes, so a read error is possible. The genes are TRBV7-7 and TRBJ2-5; possibly TRBD1 for D (7 bases). CDR1 is SSHAT, CDR2 FNYEAQ, per germline (reference sequence). This CDR3 is built from 13 residues. The CDR3 DNA is TGTGCTAGCAGCCAGGGGGGACAGCTTTCCCAGTACTTC. Amino acids: CASSQGGQLSQYF. The whole variable domain, remainder taken from reference TRBV7-7 and TRBJ2-5, is GAGVSQSPRYKVTKRGQDVTLRCDPISSHATLYWYQQALGQGPEFLTYFNYEAQPDKSGLPSDRFSAERPEGSISTLTIQRTEQRDSAMYRCASSQGGQLSQYFGPGTRLLVL.

A few counts support this clone. The CDR3 protein is CAWLGDLGGEQYF. In DNA, the CDR3 is TGTGCCTGGTTGGGGGACCTCGGGGGGGAGCAGTACTTC. This rearrangement joins TRBV30 to TRBJ2-7, with 7 bases that match TRBD2. J was trimmed by 7 bases and V by 5 bases; bases with no gene match: 11. CDR3 length: 13 amino acids. The germline V gene encodes CDR1 GTSNPN and CDR2 SVGIG (reference sequence).

J is TRBJ1-4 and V is TRBV4-1, with D tentatively TRBD1 (5 bases). CDR1 is MGHRA, CDR2 YSYEKL, per germline. The CDR3 covers 16 residues. V lost 0 bases and J lost 7, with 15 bases in between. CDR3 in amino acids: CASSQDRGGSGEKLFF. DNA for the CDR3: TGCGCCAGCAGCCAAGATAGGGGAGGGTCGGGTGAAAAACTGTTTTTT.

The chain recombines TRBV25-1 with TRBJ1-2, with D unresolved. Trimming pared 5 bases from V and 7 bases from J, leaving 14 bases between. Germline lookup yields CDR1 MGHDK and CDR2 SYGVNS. The CDR3 contains 13 residues. Here the CDR3 DNA reads TGTGCCAGCAGTAGTAGGCCGGAGGGTGGCTACACCTTC. It encodes CASSSRPEGGYTF.